Listed below are T cell receptor beta chains from one sample, sequenced in a study of T-cell reconstitution after alpha-beta-depleted transplantation in children. TCRdb used MiXCR to reprocess the PCR reads, holding one entry per CDR3 protein. The sample comprises about 980,000 distinct CDR3 sequences, 25% to 30% of which are singletons, and over 25% rests with the top ten. Sequencing used PBMCs, mostly from graft donor cells, obtained 360 days after TCRalphabeta/CD19-depleted stem cell transplant. These receptors all come from a boy younger than two who had a stem cell transplant for SCID, so the T cells may come from the graft donor. Each CDR3 is given with its conserved first and last residue. The D gene is left open where the match is weak. Expanded clones get a size class; other rows say once, few or many, or leave the size out.

d_call	v_call	clone_size	j_call	cdr3_aa	cdr3_nt
-	TRBV6-2/TRBV6-3	-	TRBJ2-3	CASRKGTPRLPTDTQYF	TGTGCCAGCAGGAAAGGGACTCCGAGATTACCCACAGATACGCAGTATTTT
-	TRBV6-1	few	TRBJ2-5	CASVITAQETQYF	TGTGCCAGCGTCATCACAGCTCAAGAGACCCAGTACTTC
-	TRBV12-3/TRBV12-4	few	TRBJ2-2	CASSSRALNTGELFF	TGTGCCAGCAGTTCTCGGGCCTTAAACACCGGGGAGCTGTTTTTT
TRBD2	TRBV29-1	few	TRBJ2-3	CSVESRRENTDTQYF	TGCAGCGTTGAGTCCCGGCGGGAGAACACAGATACGCAGTATTTT
-	TRBV12-3/TRBV12-4	-	TRBJ1-1	CASSLGRAAFF	TGTGCCAGCAGTTTGGGTAGGGCAGCTTTCTTT
-	TRBV4-2	-	TRBJ2-5	CASSQVLGGGEETQYF	TGTGCCAGCAGCCAGGTCCTGGGGGGGGGCGAGGAGACCCAGTACTTC
-	TRBV20-1	-	TRBJ2-7	CSATHRNRFDEQYF	TGCAGTGCTACCCACCGGAACCGCTTTGACGAGCAGTACTTC
-	TRBV12-3/TRBV12-4	-	TRBJ2-2	CASSSYRDGGELFF	TGTGCCAGCAGTTCCTACAGGGATGGCGGGGAGCTGTTTTTT
TRBD1	TRBV12-3/TRBV12-4	few	TRBJ2-3	CASSIQGVGFTDTQYF	TGTGCCAGCAGTATACAGGGGGTGGGATTCACAGATACGCAGTATTTT
-	TRBV7-6	-	TRBJ2-5	CASSLITSRGQETQYF	TGTGCCAGCAGCTTAATCACTAGCCGGGGTCAAGAGACCCAGTACTTC
-	TRBV29-1	-	TRBJ1-3	CSVAIGQGNTIYF	TGCAGCGTTGCTATCGGACAGGGAAACACCATATATTTT
-	TRBV3-1	once	TRBJ2-1	CASSQVLVGEQFF	TGTGCCAGCAGCCAAGTCCTAGTGGGTGAGCAGTTCTTC
TRBD1	TRBV5-6	few	TRBJ2-7	CASSLGRWTGSYEQYF	TGTGCCAGCAGCTTGGGTCGATGGACAGGATCCTACGAGCAGTACTTC
-	TRBV4-1	-	TRBJ2-1	CASSQDRREPKNEQFF	TGCGCCAGCAGCCAAGATCGGCGGGAACCCAAGAATGAGCAGTTCTTC
-	TRBV7-3	-	TRBJ1-1	CASSDAGPMGTEAFF	TGTGCCAGCAGCGATGCCGGGCCCATGGGCACTGAAGCTTTCTTT
TRBD2	TRBV29-1	many	TRBJ2-3	CSAAGLAGATDTQYF	TGCAGCGCCGCGGGACTAGCGGGGGCTACAGATACGCAGTATTTT